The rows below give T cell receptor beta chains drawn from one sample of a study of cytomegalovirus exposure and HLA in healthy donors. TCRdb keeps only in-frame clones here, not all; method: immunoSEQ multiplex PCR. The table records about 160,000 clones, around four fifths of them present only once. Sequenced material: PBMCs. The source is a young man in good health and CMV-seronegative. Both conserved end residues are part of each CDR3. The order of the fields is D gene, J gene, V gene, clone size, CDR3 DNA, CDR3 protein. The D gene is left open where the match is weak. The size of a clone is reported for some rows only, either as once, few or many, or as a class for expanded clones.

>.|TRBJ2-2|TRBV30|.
TGTGCCTGGAGTGTGAGGCAGAACACCGGGGAGCTGTTTTTT
CAWSVRQNTGELFF
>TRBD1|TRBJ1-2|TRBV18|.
TGTGCCAGCTCAGTAGTACAGGGGTCTGGCTACACCTTC
CASSVVQGSGYTF
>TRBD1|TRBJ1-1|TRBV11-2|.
TGTGCCAGCAGTCTACAGGGGATGAACACTGAAGCTTTCTTT
CASSLQGMNTEAFF
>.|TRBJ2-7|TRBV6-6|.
TGTGCCAGCAGTTACGGGGGGGGGCACGAGCAGTACTTC
CASSYGGGHEQYF
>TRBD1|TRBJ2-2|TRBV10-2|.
TGCGCCAGCAGTCCGGACAGGGAGAACACCGGGGAGCTGTTTTTT
CASSPDRENTGELFF
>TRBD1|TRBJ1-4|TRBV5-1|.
TGCGCCAGCAGCCTCAACACAGGGGGGCAAGAAAAACTGTTTTTT
CASSLNTGGQEKLFF
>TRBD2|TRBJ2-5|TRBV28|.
TGTGCCAGCAGTTCAAATGGTATCTGGGCGGGAGGTGGAGAGACCCAGTACTTC
CASSSNGIWAGGGETQYF
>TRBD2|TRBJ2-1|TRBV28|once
TGTGCCAGCAGAACTAGCGGGGGGTTCTACAATGAGCAGTTCTTC
CASRTSGGFYNEQFF
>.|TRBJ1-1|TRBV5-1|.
TGCGCCAGCAGCTTGGATTCGGGGAGGGCCACTGAAGCTTTCTTT
CASSLDSGRATEAFF
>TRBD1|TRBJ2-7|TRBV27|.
TGTGCCAGCAGCGGGACAGGGGGCGCCGAGCAGTACTTC
CASSGTGGAEQYF
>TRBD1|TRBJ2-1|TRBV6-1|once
TGTGCCAGCAGTGAACAGCCAAGGACAGGGGATGAGCAGTTCTTC
CASSEQPRTGDEQFF
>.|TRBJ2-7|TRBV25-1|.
TGTGCCAGCAGTGAATTTGGAGTCTCCTACGAGCAGTACTTC
CASSEFGVSYEQYF
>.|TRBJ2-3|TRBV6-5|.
TGTGCCAGCAGTACAAACAGGGAACTCACAGATACGCAGTATTTT
CASSTNRELTDTQYF
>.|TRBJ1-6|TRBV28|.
TGTGCCAGCAGCCCCCCCACGGGGATCAATTCACCCCTCCACTTT
CASSPPTGINSPLHF
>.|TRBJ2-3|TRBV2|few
TGTGCCAGCAGTTTGGGGGGTTACACAGATACGCAGTATTTT
CASSLGGYTDTQYF
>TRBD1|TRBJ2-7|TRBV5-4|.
TGTGCCAGCAGCTCCAAGCCGGGACAGGCAGGTTACGAGCAGTACTTC
CASSSKPGQAGYEQYF
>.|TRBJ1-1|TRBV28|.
TGTGCCAGCAGCCTCGCCGTAGACAAGTTAGCTTTCTTT
CASSLAVDKLAFF
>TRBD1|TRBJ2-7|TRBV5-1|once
TGCGCCAGCAGCTCCAGGACAGGGAGTTCCGAGCAGTACTTC
CASSSRTGSSEQYF
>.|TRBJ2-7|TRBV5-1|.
TGCGCCAGCAGCTTGGGGGGCTCCAAGAACTCCTACGAGCAGTACTTC
CASSLGGSKNSYEQYF
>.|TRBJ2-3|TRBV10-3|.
TGTGCCATCAGTGAGGCGGGGACAGATACGCAGTATTTT
CAISEAGTDTQYF
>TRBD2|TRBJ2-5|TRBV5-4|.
TGTGCCAGCAGCCGAATGGGGACTAAGGAAGAGACCCAGTACTTC
CASSRMGTKEETQYF
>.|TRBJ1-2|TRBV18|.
TGTGCCAGCTCACCTGAGGCGGCTAACTATGGCTACACCTTC
CASSPEAANYGYTF
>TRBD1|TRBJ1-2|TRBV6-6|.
TGTGCCAGCAGTTACACAGGGGGCAACTATGGCTACACCTTC
CASSYTGGNYGYTF
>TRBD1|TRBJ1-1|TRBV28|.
TGTGCCAGCAGTTTGGGACAGTTGAACACTGAAGCTTTCTTT
CASSLGQLNTEAFF
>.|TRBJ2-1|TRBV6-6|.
TGTGCCAGCAGTTACTCGTCCCAACTCCTTTACAATGAGCAGTTCTTC
CASSYSSQLLYNEQFF
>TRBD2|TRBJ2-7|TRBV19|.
TGTGCCAGTAGTAGTCGGACTAGCTCAGATTGGGAGCAGTACTTC
CASSSRTSSDWEQYF
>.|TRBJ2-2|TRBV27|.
TGTGCCAGCAGTTTATGGGGCCAGATTACCGGGGAGCTGTTTTTT
CASSLWGQITGELFF
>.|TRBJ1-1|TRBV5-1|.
TGCGCCAGCACCTTCGACGGAGGGGGGGGGAACACTGAAGCTTTCTTT
CASTFDGGGGNTEAFF
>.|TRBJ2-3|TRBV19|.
TGTGCCAGTAGTACTCCAAGGGGAAATGGAGCAGATACGCAGTATTTT
CASSTPRGNGADTQYF
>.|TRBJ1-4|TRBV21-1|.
TGTGCCAGCAGCATCACTCAGGGCCTAAATGAAAAACTGTTTTTT
CASSITQGLNEKLFF
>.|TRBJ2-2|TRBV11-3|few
TGTGCCAGCAGCTTGGGAGGGGGGAACCCGAACACCGGGGAGCTGTTTTTT
CASSLGGGNPNTGELFF
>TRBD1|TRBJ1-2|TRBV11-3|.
TGTGCCAGCAGCCCCGGGACAGGGGGCCCCTACACCTTC
CASSPGTGGPYTF